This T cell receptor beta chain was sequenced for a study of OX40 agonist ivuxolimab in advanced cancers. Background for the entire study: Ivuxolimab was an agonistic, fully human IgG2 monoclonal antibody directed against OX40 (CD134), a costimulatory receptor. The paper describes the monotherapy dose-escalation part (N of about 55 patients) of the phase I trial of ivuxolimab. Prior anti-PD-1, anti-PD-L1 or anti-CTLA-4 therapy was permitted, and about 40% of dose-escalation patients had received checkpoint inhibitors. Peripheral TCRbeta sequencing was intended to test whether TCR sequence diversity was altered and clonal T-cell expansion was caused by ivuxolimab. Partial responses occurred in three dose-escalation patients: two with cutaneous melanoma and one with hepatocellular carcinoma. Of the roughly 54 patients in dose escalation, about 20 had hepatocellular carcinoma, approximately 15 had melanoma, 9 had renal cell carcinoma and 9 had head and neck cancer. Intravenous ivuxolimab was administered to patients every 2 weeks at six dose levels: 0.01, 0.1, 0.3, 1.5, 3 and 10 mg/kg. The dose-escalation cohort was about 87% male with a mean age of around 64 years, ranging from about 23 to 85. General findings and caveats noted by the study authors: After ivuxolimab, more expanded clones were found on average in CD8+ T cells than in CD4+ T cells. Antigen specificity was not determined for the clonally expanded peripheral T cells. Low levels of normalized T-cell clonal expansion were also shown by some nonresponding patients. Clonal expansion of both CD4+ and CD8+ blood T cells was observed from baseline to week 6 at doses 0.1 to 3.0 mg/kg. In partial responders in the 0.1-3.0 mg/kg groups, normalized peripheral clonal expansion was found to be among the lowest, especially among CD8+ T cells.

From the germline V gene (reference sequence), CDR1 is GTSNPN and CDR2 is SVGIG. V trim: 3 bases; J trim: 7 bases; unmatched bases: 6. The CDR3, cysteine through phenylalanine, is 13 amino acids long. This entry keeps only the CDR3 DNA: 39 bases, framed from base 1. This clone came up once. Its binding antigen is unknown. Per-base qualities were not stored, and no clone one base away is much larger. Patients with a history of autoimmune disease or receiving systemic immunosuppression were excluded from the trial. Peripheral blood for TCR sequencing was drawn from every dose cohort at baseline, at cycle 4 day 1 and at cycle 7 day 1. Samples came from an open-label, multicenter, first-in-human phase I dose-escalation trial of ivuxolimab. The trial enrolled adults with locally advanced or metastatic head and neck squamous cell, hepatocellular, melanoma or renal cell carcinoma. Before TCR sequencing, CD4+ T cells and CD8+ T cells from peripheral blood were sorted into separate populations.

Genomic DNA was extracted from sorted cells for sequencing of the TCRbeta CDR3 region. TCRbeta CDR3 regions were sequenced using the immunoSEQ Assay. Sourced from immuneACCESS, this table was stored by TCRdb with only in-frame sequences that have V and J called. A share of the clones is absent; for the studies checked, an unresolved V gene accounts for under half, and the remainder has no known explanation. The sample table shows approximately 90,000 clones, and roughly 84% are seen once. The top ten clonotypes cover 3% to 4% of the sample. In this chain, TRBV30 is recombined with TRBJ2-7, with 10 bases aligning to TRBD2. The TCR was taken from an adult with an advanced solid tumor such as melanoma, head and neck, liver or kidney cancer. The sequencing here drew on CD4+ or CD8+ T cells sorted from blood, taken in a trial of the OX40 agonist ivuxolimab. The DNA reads TGTGCCTGGAGCTCTAGCGGGAGAAGTGAGCAGTACTTC. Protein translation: CAWSSSGRSEQYF.